The 18 T cell receptor beta chains below were found in one sample sequenced in a study of blood T cell repertoires in COVID-19. Repertoires were generated with immunoSEQ multiplex PCR, while TCRdb's copy carries only in-frame clones and drops some. Here the sample spans 150,000 to 200,000 clones, roughly nine tenths being singletons. Sequencing was carried out using peripheral blood. These receptors were taken from a woman aged 55-75 years with COVID-19, enrolled during active disease.

This rearrangement joins TRBV10-3 to TRBJ2-6; D not resolved. CDR3 length: 15 amino acids. Germline V lookup: CDR1 ENHRY, CDR2 SYGVKD. Trimming took off 3 bases at V and 0 bases at J, with 6 bases between the two ends. CDR3 nucleotide sequence: TGTGCCATCAGTGATCAGGACTCTGGGGCCAACGTCCTGACTTTC. Its translation is CAISDQDSGANVLTF.

This clone has only one observation. The chain recombines TRBV9 with TRBJ2-1, with 9 bases identical to TRBD2. Germline CDR1 SGDLS, CDR2 YYNGEE. This CDR3 is built from 16 residues. The V and J ends lost 4 bases and 1 base, in that order; junction bases with no gene match: 6. The CDR3 DNA reads as TGTGCCAGCAGCTTCCCGAGCGGGAGGTCCTACAATGAGCAGTTCTTC. Translated: CASSFPSGRSYNEQFF.

This clone was observed a single time. The chain carries TRBV5-1 and TRBJ1-4, with D perhaps matching TRBD1 (6 bases). This CDR3 has 16 residues. In germline, CDR1 is SGHRS, CDR2 YFSETQ. Between the trimmed V and J ends, which lost 0 bases and 1 base, there was a span of 10 bases. CDR3 in amino acids: CASSLGSTGTNEKLFF. CDR3 sequence (DNA): TGCGCCAGCAGCTTGGGCTCGACAGGAACTAATGAAAAACTGTTTTTT.

The V gene is TRBV7-9, the J gene TRBJ2-7; TRBD1 matches 7 bases. V was clipped by 2 bases and J by 5 bases; unmatched bases: 9. This CDR3 comprises 15 residues. Germline V gives CDR1 SEHNR, CDR2 FQNEAQ (reference sequence). This chain's CDR3 is CASSLRDRSKHEQYF. The CDR3 DNA is TGTGCCAGCAGCTTAAGGGACAGATCAAAACACGAGCAGTACTTC. The full variable domain, its missing parts supplied by reference TRBV7-9 and TRBJ2-7, is DTGVSQNPRHKITKRGQNVTFRCDPISEHNRLYWYRQTLGQGPEFLTYFQNEAQLEKSRLLSDRFSAERPKGSFSTLEIQRTEQGDSAMYLCASSLRDRSKHEQYFGPGTRLTVT.

In this sample, this clone is medium-sized. This chain links TRBV30 with TRBJ2-1; TRBD2 is a possible D gene (5 bases). The CDR3 runs to 14 residues. Germline CDR1 and CDR2: GTSNPN and SVGIG (reference sequence). V was pared by 3 bases and J by 9 bases, with 18 bases between. CDR3 nucleotides: TGTGCCTGGAGGGCTACCGGTCTAGCCCTTGAGCAGTTCTTC. It is translated as CAWRATGLALEQFF. The variable domain in full, completed from reference TRBV30 and TRBJ2-1, reads SQTIHQWPATLVQPVGSPLSLECTVEGTSNPNLYWYRQAAGRGLQLLFYSVGIGQISSEVPQNLSASRPQDRQFILSSKKLLLSDSGFYLCAWRATGLALEQFFGPGTRLTVL.

The gene calls are TRBV12-3 or TRBV12-4 and TRBJ1-5; unclear D gene. The CDR3 sequence is 13 residues long. Deletions cut 4 bases from V and 6 bases from J, with 10 bases between. The CDR3, as DNA: TGTGCCAGCAGTTCGGAGAATGGTCAGCCCCAGCATTTT. It encodes CASSSENGQPQHF.

CDR3 in DNA: TGTGCCAGCTCACTGACAGAAGCGAAACAAGAGACCCAGTACTTC. It encodes CASSLTEAKQETQYF. The chain has TRBV18 and TRBJ2-5, with D perhaps TRBD1 (5 bases). Looked up from germline, CDR1 is KGHSH and CDR2 is LQKENI. CDR3 length: 15 amino acids. Trimming shortened V by 4 bases and J by 2 bases, and 14 bases separated the two germline ends.

This clone came up a few times. The rearrangement links TRBV7-2 to TRBJ2-7; D might be TRBD2 (5 bases). The CDR3 spans 16 residues. Germline V gene sequence: CDR1 SGHTA, CDR2 FQGNSA. V lost 1 base to trimming and J lost 5 bases, with 18 bases between them. The chain's CDR3 is CASSLVATGTPHEQYF. The CDR3 DNA sequence: TGTGCCAGCAGCTTAGTGGCCACGGGAACTCCCCACGAGCAGTACTTC.

The CDR3 DNA reads TGTGCCAGCAGTTACTCAGGAGGGTTCTCTGGAAACACCATATATTTT. This codes for CASSYSGGFSGNTIYF. The chain has TRBV6-5 and TRBJ1-3; D not certain. This CDR3 comprises 16 residues. The germline gives CDR1 MNHEY, CDR2 SVGAGI. V lost 0 bases and J lost 0, with 9 bases in between.

This chain links TRBV21-1 with TRBJ1-5. TRBV21-1 is given as a pseudogene. This CDR3 has 14 residues. CDR3 protein: CASSKDSTNQPQHF. In nucleotides, the CDR3 is TGTGCCAGCAGCAAGGACTCTACCAATCAGCCCCAGCATTTT.

The chain links TRBV19 to TRBJ2-5; 12 bases match TRBD2. J gave up 4 bases and V 6 bases, and 3 bases lay outside the gene matches. From germline, CDR1 is LNHDA and CDR2 SQIVND (reference sequence). The CDR3 sequence is 14 residues long. CDR3: CASRETSGRETQYF. CDR3 bases: TGTGCCAGTAGGGAGACTAGCGGGAGAGAGACCCAGTACTTC.

V usage is TRBV28 and J usage is TRBJ2-1; TRBD2 matches at 11 bases. The CDR3 spans 16 residues. Losses at the gene ends were 2 bases for V and 7 bases for J; bases not matched to a gene: 7. Germline-derived CDR1 and CDR2 are MDHEN and SYDVKM. CDR3 nucleotide sequence: TGTGCCAGCAGTTTACTGCGGACTAGCGGGCCTAATGAGCAGTTCTTC. This translates into CASSLLRTSGPNEQFF.

The genes are TRBV30 and TRBJ1-1, with D possibly TRBD1 on 5 matching bases. The CDR3 length is 15 residues. The germline gives CDR1 GTSNPN, CDR2 SVGIG (reference sequence). V gave up 5 bases and J gave up 2 bases, with 18 bases separating them. CDR3 in amino acids: CAWGAGGTGNTEAFF. CDR3 nucleotide sequence: TGTGCCTGGGGAGCGGGGGGGACGGGCAACACTGAAGCTTTCTTT.

V gene TRBV5-1 combines with J gene TRBJ1-3; 8 nucleotides agree with TRBD1. Trimming removed 0 bases from V and 4 bases from J; junction bases left unmatched: 9. Germline loops: CDR1 SGHRS, CDR2 YFSETQ. CDR3 length equals 17 residues. CDR3 DNA: TGCGCCAGCAGCTTGGTGACAGGGGCCGAATCAGGAAACACCATATATTTT. Translating gives CASSLVTGAESGNTIYF.

The V call is TRBV6-6, the J call TRBJ2-5; 9 bases fit TRBD2. There are 14 residues in the CDR3. Germline V gene sequence: CDR1 MNHNY, CDR2 SVGAGI (reference sequence). Trimming took 6 bases from V and 11 from J; bases not matched to a gene: 13. In DNA, the CDR3 is TGTGCCAGCAGCTCTACTAGCGGGTCTCCTCGTCAGTACTTC. Its translation: CASSSTSGSPRQYF.

The genes are TRBV19 and TRBJ1-1, with D unresolved. V was shortened by 5 bases and J by 1 base, with 11 bases between the two germline ends. Germline V lookup: CDR1 LNHDA, CDR2 SQIVND (reference sequence). The CDR3 covers 14 residues. The CDR3 loop reads CASSLVLSNTEAFF. Here the CDR3 DNA reads TGTGCCAGTAGTTTAGTCTTGTCGAACACTGAAGCTTTCTTT. Combining the CDR3 with reference TRBV19 and TRBJ1-1 gives the whole variable domain DGGITQSPKYLFRKEGQNVTLSCEQNLNHDAMYWYRQDPGQGLRLIYYSQIVNDFQKGDIAEGYSVSREKKESFPLTVTSAQKNPTAFYLCASSLVLSNTEAFFGQGTRLTVV.

The chain couples TRBV6-2 or TRBV6-3 to TRBJ2-3; 9 nucleotides line up with TRBD2. Trimming removed 2 bases from V and 2 bases from J; junction bases left unmatched: 5. This CDR3 comprises 16 residues. The germline gives CDR1 MNHEY, CDR2 SVGEGT. The CDR3 is CASSYRAGGYTDTQYF. In DNA form, the CDR3 reads TGTGCCAGCAGTTACCGAGCGGGAGGCTACACAGATACGCAGTATTTT.

The chain joins TRBV4-3 to TRBJ2-7; 9 bases are shared with TRBD2. Germline assignment: CDR1 LGHNA and CDR2 YSLEER. The CDR3 spans 17 residues. J lost 2 bases, V lost 0 bases, and 8 bases had no gene match. The CDR3 bases are TGCGCCAGCAGCCAAGACTTTACGGTAGCGGGAGCCTACGAGCAGTACTTC. It encodes CASSQDFTVAGAYEQYF.